The clone carrying this T cell receptor (beta chain) was seen just once. Trimming at V came to 3 bases and at J to 0 bases, leaving 8 bases not matched to a gene. The germline V gene has CDR1 SQVTM and CDR2 ANQGSEA. This CDR3 contains 15 residues. The source of the sample is a study of CD8 T cells in Susac syndrome. Reverse transcription of about 0.45 to 1 ug RNA was performed with random hexamers. Amplification of TCR beta CDR3 used immunoSEQ multiplex PCR across 54 Vbeta and 13 Jbeta. TCRdb recomputed calls from the immunoSEQ multiplex PCR reads with MiXCR, one row per CDR3 protein. The table lists fewer than 150,000 distinct CDR3 sequences, around nine tenths of them singletons.

Sequencing was performed on CD8+ T cells from PBMCs. The V call is TRBV29-1, the J call TRBJ2-7; 7 nucleotides align to TRBD2. This sequence originates from a human donor with multiple sclerosis. CDR3 protein: CSVDLTSKNSYEQYF. The CDR3 coding sequence is TGCAGCGTTGATCTGACTAGCAAGAACTCCTACGAGCAGTACTTC.